This is a list of T cell receptor beta chains from one sample in a study of blood T cell repertoires in COVID-19. Using immunoSEQ multiplex PCR, the repertoire was profiled, and TCRdb retains in-frame clones only, with some absent. The repertoire holds 200,000 to 250,000 clones, around 80% seen once, with under 3.5% in the top ten. Sequencing was done on a sample of peripheral blood. The source of these receptors is a man aged 50 or older with active or convalescent COVID-19. Both conserved end residues are part of each CDR3. Each record gives: CDR3 protein, CDR3 DNA, V gene, J gene, D gene, clone size. The D gene is left open where the match is weak. Only part of the rows carry a size: once, few, many, or a class if the clone is expanded.

CASRADNSPLHF,TGTGCCAGCAGGGCAGATAATTCACCCCTCCACTTT,TRBV9,TRBJ1-6,.,.
CASSPAGYEQYF,TGTGCCAGCTCCCCGGCGGGTTACGAGCAGTACTTC,TRBV12-3/TRBV12-4,TRBJ2-7,.,.
CASSSEQPQHF,TGTGCCAGCAGCTCGGAGCAGCCCCAGCATTTT,TRBV28,TRBJ1-5,.,.
CASSQPSAGLREKLFF,TGCGCCAGCAGCCAGCCATCGGCAGGGTTGAGGGAAAAACTGTTTTTT,TRBV4-3,TRBJ1-4,.,.
CASSPLKRLTQQFF,TGTGCCAGCAGCCCGTTGAAGCGGCTCACTCAGCAGTTCTTC,TRBV11-2,TRBJ2-1,.,.
CASSHSGPYNEQFF,TGCGCCAGCAGCCACAGTGGGCCCTACAATGAGCAGTTCTTC,TRBV4-3,TRBJ2-1,.,.
CASREGQSTGELFF,TGTGCCAGCAGGGAGGGGCAGAGCACCGGGGAGCTGTTTTTT,TRBV28,TRBJ2-2,.,.
CASTPDGLQPQHF,TGTGCCAGCACCCCGGACGGACTTCAGCCCCAGCATTTT,TRBV6-2/TRBV6-3,TRBJ1-5,.,once
CASSLQTGGTTEAFF,TGTGCCAGCAGTTTGCAGACAGGGGGGACCACTGAAGCTTTCTTT,TRBV28,TRBJ1-1,TRBD1,.
CASSYQDRRAEQYF,TGTGCCAGCAGCTACCAGGACAGGCGGGCCGAGCAGTACTTC,TRBV7-8,TRBJ2-7,TRBD1,.
CASSWGGNEKLFF,TGTGCCAGCAGCTGGGGAGGTAATGAAAAACTGTTTTTT,TRBV7-9,TRBJ1-4,.,.
CAWQGQGNSPLHF,TGTGCCTGGCAGGGACAGGGGAATTCACCCCTCCACTTT,TRBV30,TRBJ1-6,TRBD1,.
CASSSGTSGRHEQYF,TGTGCCAGCAGCTCCGGGACTAGCGGGAGACACGAGCAGTACTTC,TRBV11-3,TRBJ2-7,TRBD2,.
CASSPQKNTGELFF,TGTGCCAGCTCACCGCAGAAGAACACCGGGGAGCTGTTTTTT,TRBV18,TRBJ2-2,.,.
CASSWDREETQYF,TGTGCCAGCAGCTGGGACAGGGAGGAGACCCAGTACTTC,TRBV7-2,TRBJ2-5,TRBD1,.
CAIRGTVEEAFF,TGTGCCATCAGGGGGACAGTAGAAGAAGCTTTCTTT,TRBV10-3,TRBJ1-1,TRBD1,.
CSARNGETQYF,TGCAGTGCTAGGAACGGGGAGACCCAGTACTTC,TRBV20-1,TRBJ2-5,.,.
CASSVDPGGAEAFF,TGTGCCAGCAGCGTAGACCCCGGGGGTGCTGAAGCTTTCTTT,TRBV9,TRBJ1-1,.,.
CASSLASSGNTIYF,TGTGCCAGCAGCTTAGCGAGCTCTGGAAACACCATATATTTT,TRBV7-9,TRBJ1-3,.,.
CASSHSSGGFKNIQYF,TGTGCCAGCAGCCACTCTAGCGGGGGGTTCAAAAACATTCAGTACTTC,TRBV12-1,TRBJ2-4,.,.
CASSTRQGNTGELFF,TGTGCCAGCAGCACCCGACAGGGTAACACCGGGGAGCTGTTTTTT,TRBV11-2,TRBJ2-2,TRBD1,.
CAISEVADSTGELFF,TGTGCCATCAGTGAGGTAGCGGATAGCACCGGGGAGCTGTTTTTT,TRBV10-3,TRBJ2-2,.,once
CASSHLDRDSNEQYF,TGCGCCAGCAGCCACTTGGACAGGGATAGTAACGAGCAGTACTTC,TRBV4-1,TRBJ2-7,TRBD1,.
CASSKGQGLNF,TGTGCCAGCAGCAAGGGACAGGGATTGAACTTC,TRBV11-2,TRBJ2-5,TRBD1,.
CASSDVDRTNEKLFF,TGTGCCAGCAGTGACGTGGACAGGACTAATGAAAAACTGTTTTTT,TRBV6-4,TRBJ1-4,TRBD1,.
CASSVSGVLNEQYF,TGTGCCAGCAGCGTATCAGGGGTCCTAAACGAGCAGTACTTC,TRBV9,TRBJ2-7,.,.
CASRLQGVNYGYTF,TGTGCCAGCAGGCTACAGGGAGTGAACTATGGCTACACCTTC,TRBV11-2,TRBJ1-2,.,.
CASSLGGGSADTQYF,TGTGCCAGCAGCTTAGGAGGCGGGAGTGCAGATACGCAGTATTTT,TRBV7-9,TRBJ2-3,TRBD2,.
CASTRAGANVLTF,TGTGCCAGCACCAGGGCTGGGGCCAACGTCCTGACTTTC,TRBV28,TRBJ2-6,.,.
CASSVAVGSGGSSYNEQFF,TGTGCCAGCAGCGTCGCGGTGGGGAGCGGGGGAAGCTCCTACAATGAGCAGTTCTTC,TRBV9,TRBJ2-1,TRBD2,.
CASSSADTAGGFEQYF,TGTGCCAGCAGCTCAGCGGACACCGCGGGAGGTTTCGAGCAGTACTTC,TRBV11-2,TRBJ2-7,TRBD2,.
CASSLRVSSYNEQFF,TGTGCCAGCAGTCTGAGGGTTAGCTCCTACAATGAGCAGTTCTTC,TRBV28,TRBJ2-1,.,.
CASSPDRVHGYTF,TGTGCCAGCAGCCCAGACAGGGTGCATGGCTACACCTTC,TRBV27,TRBJ1-2,TRBD1,.
CATSRDNSQPQHF,TGTGCCACCAGCAGAGATAATTCCCAGCCCCAGCATTTT,TRBV15,TRBJ1-5,.,.
CASRPRTGSLHEQFF,TGTGCCAGCAGGCCAAGGACAGGGAGTTTACATGAGCAGTTCTTC,TRBV6-5,TRBJ2-1,TRBD1,few
CASSPGDRGTGELFF,TGTGCCAGCTCACCGGGGGACAGGGGAACCGGGGAGCTGTTTTTT,TRBV18,TRBJ2-2,TRBD1,.
CASSVGGNTEAFF,TGTGCCAGCAGTGTCGGAGGGAACACTGAAGCTTTCTTT,TRBV2,TRBJ1-1,.,.
CASSLKGLREMNTEAFF,TGCGCCAGCAGCTTAAAGGGTCTCAGGGAAATGAACACTGAAGCTTTCTTT,TRBV5-1,TRBJ1-1,.,.
CASSPRPRGADTQYF,TGTGCCAGCAGTCCCCGCCCCAGGGGAGCAGATACGCAGTATTTT,TRBV6-5,TRBJ2-3,.,.
CASSPETSGQETQYF,TGTGCCAGCTCACCAGAGACTAGCGGTCAAGAGACCCAGTACTTC,TRBV18,TRBJ2-5,TRBD2,.
CASHPRTGMNTEAFF,TGTGCCAGCCACCCCCGGACGGGAATGAACACTGAAGCTTTCTTT,TRBV19,TRBJ1-1,.,.
CATSDPVTGSGANVLTF,TGTGCCACCAGTGACCCAGTGACAGGCTCTGGGGCCAACGTCCTGACTTTC,TRBV24-1,TRBJ2-6,.,.